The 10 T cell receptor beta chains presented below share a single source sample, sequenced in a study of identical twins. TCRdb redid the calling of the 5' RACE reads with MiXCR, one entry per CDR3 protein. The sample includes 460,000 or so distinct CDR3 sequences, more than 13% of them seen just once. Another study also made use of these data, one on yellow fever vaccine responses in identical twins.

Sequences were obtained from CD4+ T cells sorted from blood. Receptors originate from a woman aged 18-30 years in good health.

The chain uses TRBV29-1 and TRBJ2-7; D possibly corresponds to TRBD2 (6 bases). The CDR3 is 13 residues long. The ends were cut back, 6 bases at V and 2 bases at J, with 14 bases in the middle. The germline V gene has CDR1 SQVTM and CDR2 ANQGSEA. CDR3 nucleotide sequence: TGCAGCGTGGAACCCGGGGGAGCCTACGAGCAGTACTTC. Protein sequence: CSVEPGGAYEQYF.

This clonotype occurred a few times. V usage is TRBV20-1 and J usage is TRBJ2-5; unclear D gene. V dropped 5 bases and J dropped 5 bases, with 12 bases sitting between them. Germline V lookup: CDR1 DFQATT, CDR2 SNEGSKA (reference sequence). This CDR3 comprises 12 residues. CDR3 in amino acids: CSASKDLETQYF. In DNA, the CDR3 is TGCAGTGCTTCCAAGGACCTCGAGACCCAGTACTTC.

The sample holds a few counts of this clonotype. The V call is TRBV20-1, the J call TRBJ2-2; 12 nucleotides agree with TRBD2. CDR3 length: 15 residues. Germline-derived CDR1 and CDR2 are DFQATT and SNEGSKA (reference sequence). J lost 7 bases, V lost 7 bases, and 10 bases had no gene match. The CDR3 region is CSGLAGGPWSGELFF. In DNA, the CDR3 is TGCAGTGGGCTAGCGGGGGGGCCTTGGAGCGGGGAGCTGTTTTTT.

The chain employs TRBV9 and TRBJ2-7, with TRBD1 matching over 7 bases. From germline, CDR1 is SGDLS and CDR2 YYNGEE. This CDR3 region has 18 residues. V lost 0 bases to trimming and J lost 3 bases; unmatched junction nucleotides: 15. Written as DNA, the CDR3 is TGTGCCAGCAGCGTAGGAGGCTCCTACCGACAGGGCAACTACGAGCAGTACTTC. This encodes CASSVGGSYRQGNYEQYF.

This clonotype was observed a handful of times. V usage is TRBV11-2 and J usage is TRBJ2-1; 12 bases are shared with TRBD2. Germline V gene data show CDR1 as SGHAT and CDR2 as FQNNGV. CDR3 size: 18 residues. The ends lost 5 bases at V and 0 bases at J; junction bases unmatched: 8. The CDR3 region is CASSPRTSGVSSYNEQFF. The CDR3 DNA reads TGTGCCAGCAGCCCGAGGACTAGCGGGGTCAGCTCCTACAATGAGCAGTTCTTC.

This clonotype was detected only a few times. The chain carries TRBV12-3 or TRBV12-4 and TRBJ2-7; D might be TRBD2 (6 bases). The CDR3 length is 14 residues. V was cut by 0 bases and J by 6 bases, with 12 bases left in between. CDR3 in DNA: TGTGCCAGCAGTTTAGCGGGAGGACTGGCCGAGCAGTACTTC. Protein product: CASSLAGGLAEQYF.

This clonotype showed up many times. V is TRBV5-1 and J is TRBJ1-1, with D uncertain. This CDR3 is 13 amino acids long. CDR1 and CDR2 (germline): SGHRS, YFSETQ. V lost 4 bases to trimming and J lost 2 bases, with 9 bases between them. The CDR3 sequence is CASSASGNTEAFF. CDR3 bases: TGCGCCAGCAGCGCCTCAGGAAACACTGAAGCTTTCTTT.

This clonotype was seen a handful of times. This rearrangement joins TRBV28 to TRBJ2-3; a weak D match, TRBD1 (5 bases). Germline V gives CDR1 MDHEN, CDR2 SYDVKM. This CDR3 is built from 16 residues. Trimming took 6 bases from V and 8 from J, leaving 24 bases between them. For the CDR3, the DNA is TGTGCCAGCAGCCCCGAACAGGCCCCGTTTCAGGGTACGCAGTATTTT. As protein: CASSPEQAPFQGTQYF.

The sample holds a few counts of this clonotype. CDR3 loop: CASSEQGGISYEQYF. CDR3 bases: TGTGCCAGCAGTGAACAGGGTGGGATCTCCTACGAGCAGTACTTC. The chain joins TRBV28 to TRBJ2-7; maybe TRBD1 (6 bases). Germline V lookup: CDR1 MDHEN, CDR2 SYDVKM. V lost 5 bases and J lost 0, with 14 bases in between. The CDR3 has 15 residues.

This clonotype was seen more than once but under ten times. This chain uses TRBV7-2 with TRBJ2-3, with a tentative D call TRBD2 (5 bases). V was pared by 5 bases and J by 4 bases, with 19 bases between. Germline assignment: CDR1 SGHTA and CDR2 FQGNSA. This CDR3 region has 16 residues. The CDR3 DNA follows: TGTGCCAGCAGCCTATTAGGTGTCCGGGGAGCAGATACGCAGTATTTT. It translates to CASSLLGVRGADTQYF.